The T cell receptor (beta chain) described here comes from a study of patients and donors after allogeneic stem cell transplantation. The CDR3 has 16 amino acids. Germline CDR1 reads KGHSH; CDR2 reads LQKENI. The V end was cut by 1 base, the J end by 8 bases, with 20 bases between. This clonotype occurred a few times. TCRdb reprocessed the RT-PCR reads with MiXCR, giving one entry per CDR3 protein. This table holds roughly 30,000 distinct CDR3 sequences, almost 7% found once. This TCR came from a human donor who was either an allogeneic HSCT recipient or a stem cell or donor lymphocyte infusion donor (not recorded which). It is not recorded whose cells these are; they may come from a transplant donor. V gene TRBV18 combines with J gene TRBJ1-2; D gene ambiguous. What was sequenced was blood, either unsorted or a sorted T cell fraction (not recorded which). CDR3 region: CASSPRLGNLYEGYTF. CDR3 nucleotides: TGTGCCAGCTCACCACGATTGGGAAACCTCTACGAGGGCTACACCTTC.